This record covers a single T cell receptor (beta chain). The data were obtained in a study of blood T cell repertoires in COVID-19. Study context: Samples came from the United States, Italy and Spain, spanning acute and convalescent COVID-19.

This CDR3 has 14 residues. The germline gives CDR1 MNHNS, CDR2 SASEGT. V dropped 2 bases and J dropped 8 bases, with 15 bases sitting between them. As processed by the authors: Amplification of reference gene primers provided the estimated nucleated cell counts. Repertoires were generated with immunoSEQ multiplex PCR, while TCRdb's copy carries only in-frame clones and drops some. V and J calls and clone size are those listed in that table; D and trimming were worked out from the DNA. The sample includes some 250,000 clones, 70% to 90% of them seen just once. The sample consisted of peripheral blood. The TCR comes from a man aged 25-45 years with active or convalescent COVID-19. The chain couples TRBV6-1 to TRBJ1-2; D perhaps matches TRBD1 (5 bases). CDR3 DNA sequence: TGTGCCAGCAGTGAACAGGGTAATTCTTTGGGCTACACCTTC. Protein product: CASSEQGNSLGYTF.